Listed below are T cell receptor beta chains from one sample, sequenced in a study of beta chain features in type 1 diabetes. Data came from immunoSEQ multiplex PCR; TCRdb stores just in-frame clones and leaves some out. The sample has 150,000 to 200,000 clones, approximately 9.1% seen once; the top ten hold roughly 0.72%. Sequenced input: central memory CD4+ T cells from blood. All receptors come from a woman in her twenties or thirties with type 1 diabetes. CDR3s include the opening cysteine and the closing phenylalanine or tryptophan. A D gene is named only where the DNA matches it firmly. Only part of the rows carry a size: once, few, many, or a class if the clone is expanded.

CDR3 protein: CASSDRRGDRARTDTQYF
CDR3 DNA: TGCGCCAGCAGTGACCGTCGTGGGGACAGGGCCAGGACAGATACGCAGTATTTT
clone size: few
J gene: TRBJ2-3
D gene: TRBD1
V gene: TRBV10-1

CDR3 protein: CAWSDWTGEETQYF
CDR3 DNA: TGTGCCTGGAGTGACTGGACAGGAGAAGAGACCCAGTACTTC
clone size: few
J gene: TRBJ2-5
D gene: TRBD1
V gene: TRBV30

CDR3 protein: CSAQVFTDYEQYF
CDR3 DNA: TGCAGCGCACAGGTCTTCACGGACTACGAGCAGTACTTC
clone size: few
J gene: TRBJ2-7
D gene: .
V gene: TRBV29-1

CDR3 protein: CASSLQGAYEQYF
CDR3 DNA: TGTGCCAGCAGTTTACAGGGGGCTTACGAGCAGTACTTC
clone size: few
J gene: TRBJ2-7
D gene: TRBD1
V gene: TRBV28

CDR3 protein: CASSQDPGGQGWTNEKLFF
CDR3 DNA: TGTGCCAGCAGCCAAGACCCCGGGGGACAGGGTTGGACTAATGAAAAACTGTTTTTT
clone size: .
J gene: TRBJ1-4
D gene: TRBD1
V gene: TRBV4-2

CDR3 protein: CASSYRDRPYEQYF
CDR3 DNA: TGTGCCAGCAGCTACCGGGACAGGCCCTACGAGCAGTACTTC
clone size: few
J gene: TRBJ2-7
D gene: TRBD1
V gene: TRBV5-4

CDR3 protein: CASSTVNYGYTF
CDR3 DNA: TGTGCCAGCAGTACGGTTAACTATGGCTACACCTTC
clone size: .
J gene: TRBJ1-2
D gene: .
V gene: TRBV6-5

CDR3 protein: CASSAQGGEQFF
CDR3 DNA: TGTGCCAGCAGTGCGCAGGGAGGTGAGCAGTTCTTC
clone size: few
J gene: TRBJ2-1
D gene: .
V gene: TRBV25-1

CDR3 protein: CASSPGQGIETQYF
CDR3 DNA: TGCGCCAGCAGCCCAGGACAGGGGATTGAGACCCAGTACTTC
clone size: few
J gene: TRBJ2-5
D gene: TRBD1
V gene: TRBV5-1

CDR3 protein: CASSAQATGTPHEQYF
CDR3 DNA: TGTGCCAGCAGCGCCCAAGCGACAGGTACCCCTCACGAGCAGTACTTC
clone size: .
J gene: TRBJ2-7
D gene: .
V gene: TRBV9

CDR3 protein: CASRGTGRYQPQHF
CDR3 DNA: TGTGCCAGCAGAGGGACAGGGAGGTATCAGCCCCAGCATTTT
clone size: .
J gene: TRBJ1-5
D gene: TRBD1
V gene: TRBV28

CDR3 protein: CASRSSAGNTIYF
CDR3 DNA: TGTGCCAGCAGGTCGTCGGCTGGAAACACCATATATTTT
clone size: .
J gene: TRBJ1-3
D gene: .
V gene: TRBV6-1

CDR3 protein: CASRRGSFTDTQYF
CDR3 DNA: TGTGCCAGCAGAAGGGGGTCTTTCACAGATACGCAGTATTTT
clone size: few
J gene: TRBJ2-3
D gene: .
V gene: TRBV6-5

CDR3 protein: CASSPVDTTDTQYF
CDR3 DNA: TGCGCCAGCAGCCCGGTCGACACCACAGATACGCAGTATTTT
clone size: few
J gene: TRBJ2-3
D gene: .
V gene: TRBV5-1

CDR3 protein: CASSVGGTGGFGELFF
CDR3 DNA: TGTGCCAGCAGCGTAGGTGGGACAGGCGGTTTCGGGGAGCTGTTTTTT
clone size: .
J gene: TRBJ2-2
D gene: TRBD1
V gene: TRBV9

CDR3 protein: CASSQAGTLNTEAFF
CDR3 DNA: TGTGCCAGCAGCCAAGCCGGGACATTGAACACTGAAGCTTTCTTT
clone size: few
J gene: TRBJ1-1
D gene: .
V gene: TRBV4-2

CDR3 protein: CASSQGGGSSYNEQFF
CDR3 DNA: TGTGCCAGCAGTCAAGGGGGGGGGAGCTCCTACAATGAGCAGTTCTTC
clone size: .
J gene: TRBJ2-1
D gene: .
V gene: TRBV9

CDR3 protein: CASSLGDSGNTIYF
CDR3 DNA: TGTGCCAGCAGCTTAGGAGACTCTGGAAACACCATATATTTT
clone size: .
J gene: TRBJ1-3
D gene: .
V gene: TRBV7-8

CDR3 protein: CASSMRDPLYNEQFF
CDR3 DNA: TGTGCCAGCAGCATGCGGGACCCCCTCTACAATGAGCAGTTCTTC
clone size: .
J gene: TRBJ2-1
D gene: .
V gene: TRBV7-2

CDR3 protein: CASSRTGNTGELFF
CDR3 DNA: TGTGCTAGCAGCCGGACGGGAAACACCGGGGAGCTGTTTTTT
clone size: few
J gene: TRBJ2-2
D gene: .
V gene: TRBV7-7

CDR3 protein: CASSSTSGVTYNEQFF
CDR3 DNA: TGTGCCAGCAGTTCCACTAGCGGGGTTACCTACAATGAGCAGTTCTTC
clone size: few
J gene: TRBJ2-1
D gene: TRBD2
V gene: TRBV7-2

CDR3 protein: CAWSPGQETQYF
CDR3 DNA: TGTGCCTGGAGTCCGGGGCAAGAGACCCAGTACTTC
clone size: .
J gene: TRBJ2-5
D gene: .
V gene: TRBV30

CDR3 protein: CASSLDRAPIYGYTF
CDR3 DNA: TGTGCCAGCAGCTTAGACAGGGCCCCTATCTATGGCTACACCTTC
clone size: few
J gene: TRBJ1-2
D gene: .
V gene: TRBV7-2

CDR3 protein: CAWRGQGGIDGYTF
CDR3 DNA: TGTGCCTGGAGAGGGCAGGGAGGGATTGATGGCTACACCTTC
clone size: .
J gene: TRBJ1-2
D gene: .
V gene: TRBV30

CDR3 protein: CASSSATSVSTDTQYF
CDR3 DNA: TGTGCCAGCAGCTCGGCGACTAGCGTTAGCACAGATACGCAGTATTTT
clone size: few
J gene: TRBJ2-3
D gene: TRBD2
V gene: TRBV7-6

CDR3 protein: CASSLGGQANTGELFF
CDR3 DNA: TGTGCCAGCAGCTTAGGGGGGCAGGCGAACACCGGGGAGCTGTTTTTT
clone size: .
J gene: TRBJ2-2
D gene: .
V gene: TRBV7-2

CDR3 protein: CASSSRGQSNQPQHF
CDR3 DNA: TGTGCCAGCAGTTCCCGAGGACAGAGCAATCAGCCCCAGCATTTT
clone size: .
J gene: TRBJ1-5
D gene: .
V gene: TRBV6-5

CDR3 protein: CASSLGQKETQYF
CDR3 DNA: TGTGCCAGCAGCTTAGGACAGAAAGAGACCCAGTACTTC
clone size: .
J gene: TRBJ2-5
D gene: .
V gene: TRBV7-8

CDR3 protein: CASSLVGTSIEQYF
CDR3 DNA: TGCGCCAGCAGCTTGGTTGGGACTTCCATCGAGCAGTACTTC
clone size: .
J gene: TRBJ2-7
D gene: .
V gene: TRBV5-1

CDR3 protein: CASSSTLAGGLEQYF
CDR3 DNA: TGTGCCAGCAGCTCTACACTAGCGGGAGGGCTCGAGCAGTACTTC
clone size: few
J gene: TRBJ2-7
D gene: TRBD2
V gene: TRBV7-8

CDR3 protein: CATSRDQVSVEQYF
CDR3 DNA: TGTGCCACCAGCAGAGATCAAGTCAGTGTAGAGCAGTACTTC
clone size: .
J gene: TRBJ2-7
D gene: .
V gene: TRBV15

CDR3 protein: CASSYPGSSYEQYF
CDR3 DNA: TGTGCCAGCAGTTACCCAGGTAGCTCCTACGAGCAGTACTTC
clone size: .
J gene: TRBJ2-7
D gene: .
V gene: TRBV28

CDR3 protein: CASSRSQGANYGYTF
CDR3 DNA: TGCGCCAGCAGCCGGTCACAGGGAGCTAACTATGGCTACACCTTC
clone size: many
J gene: TRBJ1-2
D gene: .
V gene: TRBV4-1

CDR3 protein: CAWSTTDRVQHF
CDR3 DNA: TGTGCCTGGAGTACGACGGACAGGGTCCAGCATTTT
clone size: .
J gene: TRBJ1-5
D gene: TRBD1
V gene: TRBV30

CDR3 protein: CSVWGQEDTEAFF
CDR3 DNA: TGCAGCGTTTGGGGGCAGGAGGACACTGAAGCTTTCTTT
clone size: .
J gene: TRBJ1-1
D gene: .
V gene: TRBV29-1

CDR3 protein: CASSRQVNTEAFF
CDR3 DNA: TGTGCCAGCAGTAGACAGGTGAACACTGAAGCTTTCTTT
clone size: once
J gene: TRBJ1-1
D gene: .
V gene: TRBV2

CDR3 protein: CASSKSGGSYEQYF
CDR3 DNA: TGTGCCAGTAGTAAGTCGGGGGGCTCCTACGAGCAGTACTTC
clone size: few
J gene: TRBJ2-7
D gene: TRBD2
V gene: TRBV19

CDR3 protein: CASSFEGHEQYF
CDR3 DNA: TGCGCCAGCAGCTTTGAGGGCCACGAGCAGTACTTC
clone size: .
J gene: TRBJ2-7
D gene: .
V gene: TRBV5-1

CDR3 protein: CASSGVGGSNEQFF
CDR3 DNA: TGTGCCAGCAGTGGGGTGGGAGGGTCCAATGAGCAGTTCTTC
clone size: .
J gene: TRBJ2-1
D gene: TRBD2
V gene: TRBV7-3

CDR3 protein: CSGQASSYNEQFF
CDR3 DNA: TGCAGCGGACAGGCCAGCTCCTACAATGAGCAGTTCTTC
clone size: few
J gene: TRBJ2-1
D gene: .
V gene: TRBV29-1

CDR3 protein: CASSLEVAGNYGYTF
CDR3 DNA: TGTGCCAGCAGCTTGGAAGTAGCTGGGAACTATGGCTACACCTTC
clone size: .
J gene: TRBJ1-2
D gene: .
V gene: TRBV5-4

CDR3 protein: CASSSRRDTQYF
CDR3 DNA: TGTGCCAGCAGCTCCCGCCGGGATACGCAGTATTTT
clone size: .
J gene: TRBJ2-3
D gene: .
V gene: TRBV11-1